Shown below are 4 T cell receptor beta chains from a single sample sequenced in a study of blood T cell repertoires in COVID-19. Produced via immunoSEQ multiplex PCR; TCRdb's table is partial and in-frame only. The table has 100,000 to 150,000 clones, approximately 81% seen once. The source material was peripheral blood. The receptors stem from a man in his sixties with acute or convalescent COVID-19.

This CDR3 reads CASSSLGGATDTQYF. The CDR3 nucleotides are TGTGCCAGCAGCTCCCTAGGGGGGGCCACAGATACGCAGTATTTT. The J gene is TRBJ2-3, the V gene TRBV7-9; D is possibly TRBD2 (7 bases). The germline V gene encodes CDR1 SEHNR and CDR2 FQNEAQ (reference sequence). V lost 4 bases, J lost 2 bases, and 13 bases lay in between. This CDR3 is built from 15 residues.

This clone showed up just a few times. J is TRBJ2-7 and V is TRBV27; 8 bases match TRBD2. V lost 7 bases and J lost 2; bases outside the gene matches: 19. Germline V CDR1 and CDR2: MNHEY, SMNVEV (reference sequence). The CDR3 is made up of 18 amino acids. CDR3: CASTPLAAWIAGPYEQYF. The DNA for the CDR3 is TGTGCCAGCACCCCGTTGGCAGCCTGGATAGCGGGACCCTACGAGCAGTACTTC.

The V call is TRBV19, the J call TRBJ2-1; 8 positions match TRBD2. V dropped 5 bases and J dropped 9; count of bases not matched to a gene: 15. CDR3 length equals 16 residues. Germline-derived CDR1 and CDR2 are LNHDA and SQIVND (reference sequence). The chain's CDR3 is CASSPGLVGLQGEQFF. CDR3 DNA: TGTGCCAGTAGTCCGGGACTAGTAGGACTACAGGGTGAGCAGTTCTTC.

The chain links TRBV29-1 to TRBJ1-2; D remains unclear. The length of the CDR3 is 11 residues. CDR1 and CDR2 (germline): SQVTM, ANQGSEA. The CDR3: CITEQSYGYTF. In DNA, the CDR3 is TGCATCACGGAGCAATCATATGGCTACACCTTC.